These 18 T cell receptor beta chains were sequenced from one sample in a study of T cell responses to AZD1222 COVID-19 vaccine. TCRdb keeps only in-frame clones here, not all; method: immunoSEQ multiplex PCR. The table shows about 110,000 clones, with around 85% occurring only once. This specimen was peripheral blood, taken on day 0 of AZD1222 vaccination. These receptors were taken from an adult in good health.

This rearrangement joins TRBV2 to TRBJ1-5; 8 bases agree with TRBD1. The junction had 5 bases not matched to a gene; V was cut back by 3 bases and J by 7 bases. Looked up from germline, CDR1 is SNHLY and CDR2 is FYNNEI. The CDR3 consists of 14 residues. The CDR3 coding sequence is TGTGCCAGCAGTGACCGGGACAGGTACCAGCCCCAGCATTTT. This sequence encodes CASSDRDRYQPQHF.

The V gene is TRBV5-1, the J gene TRBJ2-5; D not certain. Germline lookup yields CDR1 SGHRS and CDR2 YFSETQ. V was pared by 4 bases and J by 5 bases, with 18 bases between. The CDR3 covers 15 residues. CDR3 in DNA: TGCGCCAGCAGCCCTTGGGCTAGGGCCTGGGAGACCCAGTACTTC. The encoded protein is CASSPWARAWETQYF.

The genes are TRBV28 and TRBJ1-4; D is unclear. V was shortened by 1 base and J by 4 bases, with 7 bases between the two germline ends. The germline V gene encodes CDR1 MDHEN and CDR2 SYDVKM. The CDR3 extends over 14 amino acids. In nucleotides, the CDR3 is TGTGCCAGCAGTTTATACGGCGATAATGAAAAACTGTTTTTT. This translates into CASSLYGDNEKLFF. The full variable domain, rest sourced from reference TRBV28 and TRBJ1-4, is DVKVTQSSRYLVKRTGEKVFLECVQDMDHENMFWYRQDPGLGLRLIYFSYDVKMKEKGDIPEGYSVSREKKERFSLILESASTNQTSMYLCASSLYGDNEKLFFGSGTQLSVL.

This clone was seen ten or more times. V and J are TRBV9 and TRBJ1-1; D is perhaps TRBD1 (6 bases). Per germline, CDR1 SGDLS and CDR2 YYNGEE. This CDR3 is 14 amino acids long. V was trimmed by 3 bases and J by 1 base, leaving 10 bases between them. The CDR3 loop is CASSADRSNTEAFF. CDR3 bases: TGTGCCAGCAGCGCGGACAGATCGAACACTGAAGCTTTCTTT.

V usage is TRBV12-5 and J usage is TRBJ2-7, with 11 bases that match TRBD1. The CDR3 length is 13 residues. Germline V gene data show CDR1 as LGHNT and CDR2 as FRNRAP. J was trimmed by 8 bases and V by 6 bases; bases with no gene match: 6. The CDR3 coding sequence is TGTGCTAGTGGGCTGGGGACAGGGGGGAAGCAGTACTTC. Amino acids: CASGLGTGGKQYF. Complete variable domain (other parts from reference TRBV12-5 and TRBJ2-7): DARVTQTPRHKVTEMGQEVTMRCQPILGHNTVFWYRQTMMQGLELLAYFRNRAPLDDSGMPKDRFSAEMPDATLATLKIQPSEPRDSAVYFCASGLGTGGKQYFGPGTRLTVT.

This clone was counted a few times. This chain uses TRBV6-1 with TRBJ1-2; 9 bases agree with TRBD1. Germline loops: CDR1 MNHNS, CDR2 SASEGT. CDR3 length equals 16 residues. The V and J ends lost 2 bases and 8 bases, in that order; junction bases with no gene match: 12. CDR3 protein: CASSEYVDRGVSGYTF. CDR3 in DNA: TGTGCCAGCAGTGAATATGTGGACAGGGGAGTTAGCGGCTACACCTTC.

The chain employs TRBV6-5 and TRBJ2-2, with TRBD2 matching 12 bases. The CDR3 runs 15 residues. V lost 5 bases, J lost 8 bases, and 6 bases stayed unmatched. Looked up from germline, CDR1 is MNHEY and CDR2 is SVGAGI. The CDR3 DNA sequence: TGTGCCAGCAGTCTAGCGGGGGGGTCCCCGGGGGAGCTGTTTTTT. This codes for CASSLAGGSPGELFF.

The chain combines TRBV28 with TRBJ1-3; no firm D call. Germline assignment: CDR1 MDHEN and CDR2 SYDVKM. Trimming shortened V by 0 bases and J by 1 base, and 13 bases separated the two germline ends. The CDR3 runs to 17 residues. The CDR3 DNA sequence: TGTGCCAGCAGTTTATGGTCAGGTCCTGGGTCTGGAAACACCATATATTTT. It encodes CASSLWSGPGSGNTIYF.

The V and J genes are TRBV6-1 and TRBJ2-7, with unresolved D. The CDR3 has 14 residues. The V end lost 2 bases, the J end lost 1 base, and 9 bases lay between the germline ends. Germline loops: CDR1 MNHNS, CDR2 SASEGT. In DNA, the CDR3 is TGTGCCAGCAGTGAATGGGGATTTTCCTACGAGCAGTACTTC. This codes for CASSEWGFSYEQYF.

The chain couples TRBV5-1 to TRBJ1-4; a possible D gene is TRBD1 (5 bases). This CDR3 spans 13 amino acids. Trimming took off 1 base at V and 7 bases at J, with 8 bases between the two ends. The germline CDR1 and CDR2 sequences are SGHRS and YFSETQ. The DNA of the CDR3 is TGCGCCAGCAGCTTGACAGGTGGTGAAAAACTGTTTTTT. Translating gives CASSLTGGEKLFF.

V is TRBV3-1 (or the pseudogene TRBV3-2) and J is TRBJ1-3, with 8 bases matching TRBD1. CDR1 LGHDT and CDR2 YNNKEL come from the germline V gene (reference sequence). The CDR3 runs to 15 residues. V was pared by 3 bases and J by 4 bases, with 5 bases of the junction left unmatched. The CDR3, as DNA: TGTGCCAGCAGCCAGAATCAGGGGGCGGGAAACACCATATATTTT. This sequence encodes CASSQNQGAGNTIYF.

V and J are TRBV11-3 and TRBJ1-1; 7 bases agree with TRBD1. Losses at the gene ends were 3 bases for V and 4 bases for J; bases not matched to a gene: 11. Germline V gene data show CDR1 as SGHNT and CDR2 as YENEEA. The CDR3 has 16 amino acids. The CDR3 nucleotides are TGTGCCAGCAGCTTGGGACAGTCACAACGGGTCACTGAAGCTTTCTTT. Encoded protein: CASSLGQSQRVTEAFF. Variable domain in full (rest from reference TRBV11-3 and TRBJ1-1): EAGVVQSPRYKIIEKKQPVAFWCNPISGHNTLYWYLQNLGQGPELLIRYENEEAVDDSQLPKDRFSAERLKGVDSTLKIQPAELGDSAVYLCASSLGQSQRVTEAFFGQGTRLTVV.

The chain is built from TRBV19 and TRBJ2-3; 8 bases align to TRBD1. V was pared by 6 bases and J by 3 bases, with 8 bases of the junction left unmatched. CDR1 is LNHDA, CDR2 SQIVND, per germline (reference sequence). The CDR3 has 15 amino acids. The CDR3 bases are TGTGCCAGTAGCCCCGGGACAGGAGTGACAGATACGCAGTATTTT. Translation gives CASSPGTGVTDTQYF.

This sequence joins TRBV7-9 and TRBJ2-2; a weak D match, TRBD1 (5 bases). The CDR3 is made up of 17 amino acids. Looked up from germline, CDR1 is SEHNR and CDR2 is FQNEAQ (reference sequence). The V end lost 0 bases, the J end lost 3 bases, and 14 bases lay between the germline ends. CDR3 bases: TGTGCCAGCAGCTTAGCATGGACAACCACGGACACCGGGGAGCTGTTTTTT. Residues: CASSLAWTTTDTGELFF.

The rearrangement links TRBV20-1 to TRBJ1-2, with 8 bases that match TRBD1. Looked up from germline, CDR1 is DFQATT and CDR2 is SNEGSKA (reference sequence). This CDR3 has 16 residues. V lost 3 bases to trimming and J lost 1 base; unmatched junction nucleotides: 10. CDR3 residues: CSASAPRTGINYGYTF. As DNA, the CDR3 is TGCAGTGCTAGTGCCCCCCGGACAGGGATTAACTATGGCTACACCTTC.

The chain joins TRBV27 to TRBJ1-5, with 9 nucleotides matching TRBD1. This CDR3 has 15 residues. The germline V gene has CDR1 MNHEY and CDR2 SMNVEV (reference sequence). The V and J ends lost 4 bases and 5 bases, in that order; junction bases with no gene match: 6. DNA for the CDR3: TGTGCCAGCAGTTATGGGACAGGGTCGGATCAGCCCCAGCATTTT. Translating it yields CASSYGTGSDQPQHF.

This chain joins TRBV7-9 and TRBJ2-2; D is undetermined. V was pared by 1 base and J by 5 bases, with 8 bases between. Germline V gene sequence: CDR1 SEHNR, CDR2 FQNEAQ (reference sequence). This CDR3 is 14 amino acids long. In DNA, the CDR3 is TGTGCCAGCAGCTTAGAGACACGAACCGGGGAGCTGTTTTTT. Translation: CASSLETRTGELFF.

The genes are TRBV28 and TRBJ1-4, with 8 bases that match TRBD1. The CDR3 is made up of 14 amino acids. The ends lost 6 bases at V and 6 bases at J; junction bases unmatched: 6. CDR1 and CDR2 (germline): MDHEN, SYDVKM. DNA for the CDR3: TGTGCCAGCAGCCTCAGGGGGCTGGATGAAAAACTGTTTTTT. This gives the protein CASSLRGLDEKLFF.